The 15 T cell receptor beta chains reported below all come from one sample, sequenced in a study of blood T cell repertoires in COVID-19. Profiled with immunoSEQ multiplex PCR; TCRdb holds only in-frame clones, not every one. Among about 180,000 clones listed, 80% to 90% were seen once. The source material was peripheral blood. All receptors derive from a man between 65 and 79 years old with active or convalescent COVID-19.

V and J are TRBV16 and TRBJ1-5; 7 nucleotides align to TRBD1. The CDR3 totals 14 residues. Unmatched junction bases numbered 4, after V lost 7 bases and J lost 1 base. The V gene's germline CDR1 is KGHSY and CDR2 FQNENV. Here the CDR3 reads CASIGTASNQPQHF. As DNA, the CDR3 is TGTGCCAGCATCGGGACAGCAAGCAATCAGCCCCAGCATTTT.

In this sample, this clone turned up once. The genes are TRBV4-3 and TRBJ2-3; TRBD2 matches at 14 bases. The CDR3 has 15 amino acids. Germline V lookup: CDR1 LGHNA, CDR2 YSLEER. With 7 bases clipped from V and 5 bases from J, the junction kept 5 bases outside the gene matches. The CDR3 protein is CASTTSGRAIDTQYF. The DNA for the CDR3 is TGCGCCAGCACGACTAGCGGGAGGGCCATAGATACGCAGTATTTT.

The rearrangement uses TRBV14 and TRBJ1-3; D perhaps matches TRBD1 (5 bases). The CDR3 extends over 15 amino acids. Germline V gene sequence: CDR1 SGHDN, CDR2 FVKESK. Trimming removed 4 bases at V and 3 bases at J, with 13 bases between. The DNA of the CDR3 is TGTGCCAGCAGCCCCCTCCAGGGACTTGGAAACACCATATATTTT. Translation gives CASSPLQGLGNTIYF.

This rearrangement joins TRBV5-8 to TRBJ1-5, with TRBD1 as a possible D gene (6 bases). The germline V gene has CDR1 SGHTS and CDR2 YDEGEE. This CDR3 has 15 amino acids. V was shortened by 7 bases and J by 1 base, with 15 bases between the two germline ends. The CDR3 nucleotides are TGTGCCAGCGGAACAGGGAAGAGGAGCAATCAGCCCCAGCATTTT. As protein: CASGTGKRSNQPQHF.

J is TRBJ2-3 and V is TRBV13; 8 nucleotides agree with TRBD1. The CDR3 has 14 residues. Germline V gene sequence: CDR1 PRHDT, CDR2 FYEKMQ (reference sequence). Unmatched junction bases numbered 6, after V lost 5 bases and J lost 5 bases. CDR3 sequence reads: CASSGQGARDTQYF. The DNA of the CDR3 is TGTGCCAGCAGCGGCCAGGGGGCGCGAGATACGCAGTATTTT.

This chain joins TRBV30 and TRBJ1-1; possibly TRBD1 for D (5 bases). Trimming removed 8 bases at V and 6 bases at J, with 16 bases between. Per germline, CDR1 GTSNPN and CDR2 SVGIG (reference sequence). The CDR3 sequence is 12 residues long. The CDR3 DNA follows: TGTGCCCGCCGGGGGTCTCGGGCTGAAGCTTTCTTT. This translates into CARRGSRAEAFF.

The rearrangement joins TRBV5-4 to TRBJ1-5; 8 nucleotides align to TRBD1. This CDR3 is built from 15 residues. Germline CDR1 SGHNT, CDR2 YYREEE (reference sequence). Germline trimming cut 2 bases from V and 2 bases from J; bases unmatched to any gene: 3. For the CDR3, the DNA is TGTGCCAGCAGCTTACAGGGGGGGGGCAATCAGCCCCAGCATTTT. This codes for CASSLQGGGNQPQHF.

The rearrangement joins TRBV19 to TRBJ1-2, with 10 nucleotides matching TRBD1. The germline V gene encodes CDR1 LNHDA and CDR2 SQIVND (reference sequence). CDR3 size: 14 residues. With 6 bases clipped from V and 8 bases from J, the junction kept 9 bases outside the gene matches. This CDR3 is CASRFGTGEGGYTF. Written as DNA, the CDR3 is TGTGCCAGTAGGTTCGGGACAGGGGAAGGGGGCTACACCTTC.

This clone was counted between two and nine times. This chain links TRBV5-1 with TRBJ1-2, with a possible D match to TRBD1 (5 bases). Trimming removed 0 bases from V and 7 bases from J, with 13 bases in between. The CDR3 sequence is 14 residues long. The germline gives CDR1 SGHRS, CDR2 YFSETQ. The CDR3 here is CASSLAPQGGGYTF. The CDR3 DNA follows: TGCGCCAGCAGCTTGGCCCCGCAGGGTGGTGGCTACACCTTC.

The gene calls are TRBV30 and TRBJ1-2; D not certain. V gave up 4 bases and J gave up 3 bases, with 9 bases separating them. Germline CDR1 reads GTSNPN; CDR2 reads SVGIG (reference sequence). The CDR3 runs 12 residues. DNA of the CDR3: TGTGCCTGGACAAGCGGGCACTATGGCTACACCTTC. It codes for CAWTSGHYGYTF. Full variable domain (remainder filled in from reference TRBV30 and TRBJ1-2): SQTIHQWPATLVQPVGSPLSLECTVEGTSNPNLYWYRQAAGRGLQLLFYSVGIGQISSEVPQNLSASRPQDRQFILSSKKLLLSDSGFYLCAWTSGHYGYTFGSGTRLTVV.

In this sample, this clone turned up a few times. This chain connects TRBV19 to TRBJ1-1; D remains ambiguous. CDR1 and CDR2 from the germline V gene are LNHDA and SQIVND (reference sequence). The V end lost 4 bases, the J end lost 8 bases, and 17 bases lay between the germline ends. This CDR3 spans 14 amino acids. CDR3 sequence: CASSSSGLSAEAFF. The CDR3, as DNA: TGTGCCAGTAGTAGTTCAGGATTGTCTGCAGAAGCTTTCTTT.

The CDR3 DNA is TGTGCCAGCAGTTTGAGTCTAGCGGTAAACACCGGGGAGCTGTTTTTT. Amino acid sequence: CASSLSLAVNTGELFF. V and J are TRBV28 and TRBJ2-2; TRBD2 aligns across 7 bases. The length of the CDR3 is 16 residues. The germline gives CDR1 MDHEN, CDR2 SYDVKM. V shed 3 bases and J 2 bases; nucleotides not matched to a gene: 6.

The chain uses TRBV27 and TRBJ1-6; 7 bases agree with TRBD1. Trimming cost V 6 bases and J 4 bases; bases outside gene matches: 3. The CDR3 loop spans 14 amino acids. Per the germline V gene, CDR1 is MNHEY and CDR2 is SMNVEV (reference sequence). CDR3 sequence reads: CASRAGQYNSPLHF. DNA of the CDR3: TGTGCCAGCAGGGCGGGACAGTATAATTCACCCCTCCACTTT.

This clone was picked up one time. The chain carries TRBV7-2 and TRBJ1-5, with 7 bases lining up with TRBD1. With V trimmed by 6 bases and J by 6 bases, 8 bases remained unmatched. The germline gives CDR1 SGHTA, CDR2 FQGNSA. The CDR3 extends over 14 amino acids. The chain's CDR3 is CASSRDTGVQPQHF. The DNA for the CDR3 is TGTGCCAGCAGTCGAGACACAGGGGTTCAGCCCCAGCATTTT.

This clone was seen a few times. Other DNA sequences in this specimen translate into the identical CDR3. The chain uses TRBV3-1 (or the pseudogene TRBV3-2) and TRBJ1-1; a weak D match, TRBD1 (5 bases). Trimming removed 6 bases at V and 5 bases at J, with 7 bases between. Germline CDR1 is LGHDT and CDR2 is YNNKEL (reference sequence). The CDR3 totals 11 residues. CDR3 coding DNA: TGTGCCAGCAGGGGGGGGACTGAAGCTTTCTTT. Amino acids: CASRGGTEAFF.